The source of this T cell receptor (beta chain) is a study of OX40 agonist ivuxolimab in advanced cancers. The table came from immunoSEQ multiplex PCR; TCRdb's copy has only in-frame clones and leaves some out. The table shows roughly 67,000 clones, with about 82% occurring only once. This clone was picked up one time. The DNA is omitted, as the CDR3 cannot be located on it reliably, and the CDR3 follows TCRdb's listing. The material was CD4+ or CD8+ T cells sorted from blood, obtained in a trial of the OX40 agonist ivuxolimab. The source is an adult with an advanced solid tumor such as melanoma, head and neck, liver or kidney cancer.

The CDR3: CASSFLAGGTPAEAFF. The chain recombines TRBV27 with TRBJ1-1; the table's D call TRBD1 went unverified against the DNA. The CDR3 is 16 residues long, counting both termini. CDR1 is MNHEY, CDR2 SMNVEV, per germline (reference sequence).